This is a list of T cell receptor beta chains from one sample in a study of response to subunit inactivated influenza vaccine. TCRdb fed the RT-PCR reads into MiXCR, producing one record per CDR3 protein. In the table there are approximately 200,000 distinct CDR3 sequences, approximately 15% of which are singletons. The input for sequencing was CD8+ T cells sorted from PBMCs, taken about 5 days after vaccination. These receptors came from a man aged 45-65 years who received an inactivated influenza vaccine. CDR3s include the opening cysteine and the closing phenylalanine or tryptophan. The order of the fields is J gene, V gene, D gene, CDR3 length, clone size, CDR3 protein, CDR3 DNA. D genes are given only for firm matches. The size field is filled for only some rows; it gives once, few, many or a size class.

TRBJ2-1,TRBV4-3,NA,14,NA,CASSQDLTYNEQFF,TGCGCCAGCAGCCAAGATCTAACCTACAATGAGCAGTTCTTC
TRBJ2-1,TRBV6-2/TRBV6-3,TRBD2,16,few,CASSYNLAGAYNEQFF,TGTGCCAGCAGTTACAACCTAGCGGGGGCCTACAATGAGCAGTTCTTC
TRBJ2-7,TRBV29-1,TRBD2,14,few,CSVERREGTYEQYF,TGCAGCGTTGAACGACGGGAGGGAACCTACGAGCAGTACTTC
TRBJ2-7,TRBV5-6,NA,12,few,CASSHDSYEQYF,TGTGCCAGCAGTCACGACAGCTACGAGCAGTACTTC
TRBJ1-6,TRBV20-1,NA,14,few,CSASPPRENSPLHF,TGCAGTGCCTCCCCCCCCAGAGAGAATTCACCCCTCCACTTT
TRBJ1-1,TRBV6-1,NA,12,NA,CASSTLSAEAFF,TGTGCCAGCAGCACCCTCAGCGCTGAAGCTTTCTTT
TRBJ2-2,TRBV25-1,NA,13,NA,CASSATNTVELFF,TGTGCCAGCAGTGCCACGAACACCGTGGAGCTGTTTTTT
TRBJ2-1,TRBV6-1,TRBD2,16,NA,CASSPSTAGGLDEQFF,TGTGCCAGCAGCCCATCGACGGCGGGGGGGCTAGATGAGCAGTTCTTC
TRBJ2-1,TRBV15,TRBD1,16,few,CATSSIGQGRYNEQFF,TGTGCCACCAGCAGCATAGGACAGGGTCGGTACAATGAGCAGTTCTTC
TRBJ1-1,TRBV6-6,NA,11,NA,CASSYSTEVFF,TGTGCCAGCAGTTACTCGACTGAAGTTTTCTTT
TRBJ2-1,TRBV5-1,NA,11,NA,CASSISVEQFF,TGCGCCAGCAGCATTAGCGTAGAGCAGTTCTTC
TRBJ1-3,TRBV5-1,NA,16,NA,CASSPGLRDSGNTIYF,TGCGCCAGCAGCCCGGGACTGAGAGACTCTGGAAACACCATATATTTT
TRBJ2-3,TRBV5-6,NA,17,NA,CASSPDLLGLGTDTQYF,TGTGCCAGCAGCCCGGACCTGTTGGGCCTGGGCACAGATACGCAGTATTTT
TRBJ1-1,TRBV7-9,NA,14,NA,CASSWSGVAPEAFF,TGTGCCAGCAGCTGGAGCGGGGTTGCTCCTGAAGCTTTCTTT
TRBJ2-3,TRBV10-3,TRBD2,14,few,CAIGGGAGPDTQYF,TGTGCCATAGGCGGGGGGGCCGGGCCAGATACGCAGTATTTT
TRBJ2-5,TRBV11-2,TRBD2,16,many,CASSLERTSLGETQYF,TGTGCCAGCAGCTTAGAACGGACTAGCTTGGGGGAGACCCAGTACTTC
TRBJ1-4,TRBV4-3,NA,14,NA,CASSSGMGNEKLFF,TGCGCCAGCAGCTCAGGGATGGGTAATGAAAAACTGTTTTTT
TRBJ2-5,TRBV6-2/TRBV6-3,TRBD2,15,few,CASSYPEGLAETQYF,TGTGCCAGCAGTTACCCCGAGGGACTAGCAGAGACCCAGTACTTC
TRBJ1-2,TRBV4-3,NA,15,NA,CASSHDWGAYYGYTF,TGCGCCAGCAGCCATGACTGGGGGGCTTACTATGGCTACACCTTC
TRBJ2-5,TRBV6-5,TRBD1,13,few,CASSYGTEETQYF,TGTGCCAGCAGTTACGGGACAGAAGAGACCCAGTACTTC
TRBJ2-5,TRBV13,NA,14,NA,CASSLAAFQETQYF,TGTGCCAGCAGCTTAGCGGCGTTTCAAGAGACCCAGTACTTC
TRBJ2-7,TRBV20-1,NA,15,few,CSASLDRAAWYEQYF,TGCAGTGCTTCTTTGGACCGCGCGGCATGGTACGAGCAGTACTTC
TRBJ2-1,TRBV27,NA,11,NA,CASSFGIGQFF,TGTGCCAGCAGTTTTGGGATAGGACAGTTCTTC
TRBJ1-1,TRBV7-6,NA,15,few,CASSSWDTLNTEAFF,TGTGCCAGCAGCTCTTGGGACACCTTGAACACTGAAGCTTTCTTT
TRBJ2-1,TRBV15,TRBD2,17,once,CATSRDISSGGYNEQFF,TGTGCCACCAGCAGAGATATCTCAAGCGGGGGGTACAATGAGCAGTTCTTC
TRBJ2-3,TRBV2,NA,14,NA,CASSEQTSSDTQYF,TGTGCCAGCAGTGAACAGACCTCGTCAGATACGCAGTATTTT
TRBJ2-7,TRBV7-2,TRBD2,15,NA,CASSLTSGSMVEQYF,TGTGCCAGCAGCTTAACTAGCGGGAGTATGGTTGAGCAGTACTTC